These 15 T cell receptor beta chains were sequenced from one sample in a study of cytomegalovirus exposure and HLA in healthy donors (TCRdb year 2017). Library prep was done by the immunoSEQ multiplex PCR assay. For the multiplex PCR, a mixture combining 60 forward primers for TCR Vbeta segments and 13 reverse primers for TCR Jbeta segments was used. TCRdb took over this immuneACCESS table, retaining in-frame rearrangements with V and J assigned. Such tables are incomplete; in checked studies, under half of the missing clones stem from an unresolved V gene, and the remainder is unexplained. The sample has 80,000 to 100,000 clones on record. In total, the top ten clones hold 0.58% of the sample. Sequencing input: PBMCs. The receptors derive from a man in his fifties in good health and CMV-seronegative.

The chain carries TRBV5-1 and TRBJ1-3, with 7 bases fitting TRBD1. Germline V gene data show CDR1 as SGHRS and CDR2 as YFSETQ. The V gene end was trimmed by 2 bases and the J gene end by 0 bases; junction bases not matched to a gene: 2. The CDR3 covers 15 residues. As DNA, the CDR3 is TGCGCCAGCAGCTTAGGACAGGTCTCTGGAAACACCATATATTTT. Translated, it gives CASSLGQVSGNTIYF.

The DNA for the CDR3 is TGTGCCAGCAGCTTGGTACTAGGACAGGGTGCCAAAAACATTCAGTACTTC. Amino acid sequence: CASSLVLGQGAKNIQYF. The chain uses TRBV5-8 and TRBJ2-4, with 8 bases matching TRBD1. This CDR3 is built from 17 residues. Germline CDR1 and CDR2: SGHTS and YDEGEE. J lost 1 base, V lost 0 bases, and 6 bases had no gene match.

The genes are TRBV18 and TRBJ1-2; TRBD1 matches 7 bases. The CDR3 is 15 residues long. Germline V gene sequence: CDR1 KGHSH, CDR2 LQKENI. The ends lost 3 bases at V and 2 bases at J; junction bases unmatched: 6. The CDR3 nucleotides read TGTGCCAGCTCACCGACCGACAGGGCCAACTATGGCTACACCTTC. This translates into CASSPTDRANYGYTF. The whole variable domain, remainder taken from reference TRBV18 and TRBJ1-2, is NAGVMQNPRHLVRRRGQEARLRCSPMKGHSHVYWYRQLPEEGLKFMVYLQKENIIDESGMPKERFSAEFPKEGPSILRIQQVVRGDSAAYFCASSPTDRANYGYTFGSGTRLTVV.

Written as DNA, the CDR3 is TGTGCCAGCAGGGACAGGGGAAACTACGAGCAGTACTTC. Its translation is CASRDRGNYEQYF. The rearrangement links TRBV6-4 to TRBJ2-5, with TRBD1 matching over 9 bases. The J call is in doubt because the DNA end fits TRBJ2-7 better. CDR3 length equals 13 residues. CDR1 and CDR2 from the germline V gene are MRHNA and SNTAGT.

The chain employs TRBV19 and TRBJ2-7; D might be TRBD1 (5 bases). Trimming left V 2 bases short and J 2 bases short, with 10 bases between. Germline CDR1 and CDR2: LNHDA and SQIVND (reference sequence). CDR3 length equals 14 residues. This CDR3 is CASSITQGTYEQYF. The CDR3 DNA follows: TGTGCCAGTAGTATAACGCAGGGTACCTACGAGCAGTACTTC. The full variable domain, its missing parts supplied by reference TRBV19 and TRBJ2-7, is DGGITQSPKYLFRKEGQNVTLSCEQNLNHDAMYWYRQDPGQGLRLIYYSQIVNDFQKGDIAEGYSVSREKKESFPLTVTSAQKNPTAFYLCASSITQGTYEQYFGPGTRLTVT.

CDR3 nucleotides: TGTGCCAGCTCACCCGGGACAGGAGTGCCCACTGAAGCTTTCTTT. Protein: CASSPGTGVPTEAFF. The J gene is TRBJ1-1, the V gene TRBV18; TRBD1 agrees at 8 bases. The J segment lost 4 bases and the V segment lost 3 bases, leaving 7 bases of the junction unmatched. Per germline, CDR1 KGHSH and CDR2 LQKENI. This CDR3 region has 15 residues.

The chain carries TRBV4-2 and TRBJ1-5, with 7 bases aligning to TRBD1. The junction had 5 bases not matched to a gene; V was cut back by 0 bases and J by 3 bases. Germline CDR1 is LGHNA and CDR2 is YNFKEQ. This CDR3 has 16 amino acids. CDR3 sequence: CASSQEVGGTNQPQHF. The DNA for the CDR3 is TGTGCCAGCAGCCAAGAAGTAGGGGGCACCAATCAGCCCCAGCATTTT.

CDR3 coding DNA: TGTGCCAGCACCAACCCCCCTAGGACAGATACGCAGTATTTT. Translated: CASTNPPRTDTQYF. V and J are TRBV7-2 and TRBJ2-3; D is uncertain. Trimming took 7 bases from V and 3 from J, leaving 14 bases between them. From germline, CDR1 is SGHTA and CDR2 FQGNSA. The CDR3 consists of 14 residues.

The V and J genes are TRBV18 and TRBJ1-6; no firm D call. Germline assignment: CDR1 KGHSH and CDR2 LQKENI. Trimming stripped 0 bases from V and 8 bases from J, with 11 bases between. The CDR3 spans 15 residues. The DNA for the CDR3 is TGTGCCAGCTCACCACCCCGGGGTGGACATTCACCCCTCCACTTT. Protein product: CASSPPRGGHSPLHF.

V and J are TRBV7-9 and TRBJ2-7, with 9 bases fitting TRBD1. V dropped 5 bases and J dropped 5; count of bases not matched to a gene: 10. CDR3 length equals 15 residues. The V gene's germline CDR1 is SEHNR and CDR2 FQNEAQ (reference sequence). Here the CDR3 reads CASSLIRDRVHEQYF. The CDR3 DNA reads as TGTGCCAGCAGCCTTATCCGGGACAGGGTTCACGAGCAGTACTTC.

The CDR3 DNA sequence: TGTGCCTGCCTCGGGGGTATTGGGGACCAAGAGACCCAGTACTTC. Translating it yields CACLGGIGDQETQYF. This rearrangement joins TRBV30 to TRBJ2-5; D is perhaps TRBD2 (6 bases). Germline V lookup: CDR1 GTSNPN, CDR2 SVGIG (reference sequence). The V and J ends lost 6 bases and 0 bases respectively, with 17 bases between them. CDR3 length: 15 amino acids.

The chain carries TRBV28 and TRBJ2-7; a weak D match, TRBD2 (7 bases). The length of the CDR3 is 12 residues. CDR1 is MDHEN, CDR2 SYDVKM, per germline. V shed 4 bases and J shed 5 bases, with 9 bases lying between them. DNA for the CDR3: TGTGCCAGCAGTTGGGGGGGCAACGAGCAGTACTTC. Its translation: CASSWGGNEQYF.

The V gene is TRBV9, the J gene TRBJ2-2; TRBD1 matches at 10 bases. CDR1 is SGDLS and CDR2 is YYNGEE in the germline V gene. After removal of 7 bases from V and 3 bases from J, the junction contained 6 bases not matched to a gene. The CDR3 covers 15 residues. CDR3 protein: CASGRTGGDTGELFF. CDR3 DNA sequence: TGTGCCAGCGGCCGGACAGGGGGGGACACCGGGGAGCTGTTTTTT.

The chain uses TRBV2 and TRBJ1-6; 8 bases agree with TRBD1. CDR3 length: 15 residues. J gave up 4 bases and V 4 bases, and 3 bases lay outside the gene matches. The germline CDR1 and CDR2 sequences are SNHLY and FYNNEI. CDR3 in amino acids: CASSVQGAYNSPLHF. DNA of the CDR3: TGTGCCAGCAGTGTGCAGGGGGCGTATAATTCACCCCTCCACTTT.

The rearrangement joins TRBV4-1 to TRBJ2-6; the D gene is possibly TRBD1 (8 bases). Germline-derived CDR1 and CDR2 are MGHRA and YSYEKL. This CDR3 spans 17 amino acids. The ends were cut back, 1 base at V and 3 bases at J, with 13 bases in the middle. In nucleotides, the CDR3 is TGCGCCAGCAGCCAAGGACAGGGGAGGGTTGGGGCCAACGTCCTGACTTTC. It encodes CASSQGQGRVGANVLTF.